This TCR beta chain derives from a study of shared clonotypes between healthy human individuals. This table comes from immunoSEQ multiplex PCR, and its TCRdb copy is limited to in-frame clones, with some not included. The sample includes under 150,000 clones, under 70% seen only once; the top ten take around 25%. V gave up 8 bases and J gave up 7 bases, with 8 bases separating them. Per germline, CDR1 PRHDT and CDR2 FYEKMQ (reference sequence). CDR3 size: 10 residues. The sample taken for sequencing was memory CD8+ T cells sorted from blood. The subset here: CD45RO+ cells pooled with CCR7-negative TemRA cells. This TCR came from a woman aged 25 to 45 in good health. The chain combines TRBV13 with TRBJ1-2; D remains ambiguous. The CDR3 spells CASGLGGYTF. CDR3 DNA: TGTGCCAGCGGATTGGGTGGCTACACCTTC.